This T cell receptor (beta chain) was observed in a study of shared clonotypes between healthy human individuals. Generated by immunoSEQ multiplex PCR, the TCRdb table keeps only in-frame clones and is missing some. The table has a few million clones, about 90% seen once; the top ten hold around 0.4%. This CDR3 comprises 16 residues. Germline CDR1 SGHRS, CDR2 YFSETQ. V was clipped by 4 bases and J by 1 base; unmatched bases: 8. The receptor's source is a man aged 18 to 30 in good health. Some clones in this sample may be carry-over from other donors' samples. This chain links TRBV5-1 with TRBJ2-3; 8 bases are a match to TRBD1. Sequencing was done on a sample of naive CD4+ T cells from PBMCs. Subset: CD45RA+ positively selected. The CDR3 DNA sequence: TGCGCCAGCAGCCCCCGGACAGGGTCTGGCACAGATACGCAGTATTTT. Encoded protein: CASSPRTGSGTDTQYF.